What follows describes a single T cell receptor (beta chain). The antigen is undetermined. The data belong to a study of Ad26.COV2.S vaccination and SARS-CoV-2 variants. Findings and caveats of the study: The placebo group had lower spike-specific TCR breadth than the vaccine recipients did. Substantial response breadth was reportedly seen for spike-specific CD8+ and CD4+ T cells after vaccination. Researchers cautioned that TCR breadth and depth analyses may have underestimated total T cell responses.

CDR3 size: 16 residues. The ends lost 7 bases at V and 0 bases at J; junction bases unmatched: 11. Germline V CDR1 and CDR2: SGHDT, YYEEEE. Here immunoSEQ multiplex PCR was the method, and the copy in TCRdb shows in-frame clones only, minus some. The data contain 85,000 to 120,000 clones, around 80% of them seen just once; the ten biggest clones take up about 18%. The sample in question was peripheral blood, obtained after recovery from COVID-19. The sequence derives from a human donor who had recovered from COVID-19. V and J are TRBV5-6 and TRBJ2-5; 8 bases line up with TRBD2. DNA for the CDR3: TGTGCCAGCCACCGGGGGGGACGTCCGTACCAAGAGACCCAGTACTTC. Protein product: CASHRGGRPYQETQYF.